This TCR beta chain was documented in a study of blood T cell repertoires in COVID-19. Study-wide background: Samples of COVID-19 (acute and convalescent) were obtained from the United States, Italy and Spain. T cells, B-cell-depleted T cells, or PBMCs supplied cDNA or gDNA.

J was trimmed by 0 bases and V by 2 bases; bases with no gene match: 10. The CDR3 runs to 17 residues. Germline V lookup: CDR1 SGHRS, CDR2 YFSETQ. In the original analysis: From reference gene primer amplification, estimates of nucleated cell counts were derived. Method: immunoSEQ multiplex PCR; TCRdb's copy keeps in-frame clones and lacks some. V, J and clone size are taken as reported in that table, and D and trimming were inferred from the DNA itself. The data contain fewer than 250,000 clones, around 87% of them seen just once; the ten biggest clones take up approximately 2.9%. The TCR comes from a man in his sixties with acute or convalescent COVID-19. Material: peripheral blood. The chain employs TRBV5-1 and TRBJ2-7, with 8 bases identical to TRBD2. CDR3 protein: CASSLAGAPTSSYEQYF. In DNA, the CDR3 is TGCGCCAGCAGCTTAGCGGGGGCTCCTACGAGCTCCTACGAGCAGTACTTC.